Below, 22 T cell receptor beta chains from the same sample are listed, as sequenced in a study of CD8 T cells in ankylosing spondylitis. Study results and caveats: Seemingly distinctive of ankylosing spondylitis blood was a TCR beta motif formed by eight highly homologous variants.

MiXCR was run by TCRdb on the 5' RACE reads, yielding one entry per CDR3 protein. This table has 450,000 to 550,000 distinct CDR3 sequences, roughly 5.3% appearing once. No cognate antigen is known for these TCRs. The sequenced sample was blood, either unsorted or a sorted T cell fraction (not recorded which). The receptors were sampled from a male donor with ankylosing spondylitis.

This clonotype showed up many times. This sequence joins TRBV5-1 and TRBJ2-1, with 8 bases lining up with TRBD2. Germline V gene data show CDR1 as SGHRS and CDR2 as YFSETQ. The V gene end was trimmed by 5 bases and the J gene end by 7 bases; junction bases not matched to a gene: 14. The CDR3 is made up of 16 amino acids. CDR3: CASRPTGTSGSNEQFF. In nucleotides, the CDR3 is TGCGCCAGCAGACCGACCGGGACTAGTGGATCAAATGAGCAGTTCTTC.

This clonotype was seen at least ten times. This chain links TRBV29-1 with TRBJ2-1; TRBD2 might be the D (6 bases). V shed 4 bases and J shed 14 bases, with 18 bases lying between them. The CDR3 runs 12 residues. CDR1 and CDR2 (germline): SQVTM, ANQGSEA. The CDR3 DNA sequence: TGCAGCGTTGGCGTCGGGGGAGCGAGGGAGTTCTTC. Translated, it gives CSVGVGGAREFF.

This clonotype appeared many times. The chain combines TRBV7-2 with TRBJ1-1; D possibly corresponds to TRBD1 (6 bases). V shed 4 bases and J shed 6 bases, with 15 bases lying between them. The CDR3 loop spans 14 amino acids. Germline loops: CDR1 SGHTA, CDR2 FQGNSA. The CDR3 is CASSSYTGSSEAFF. The CDR3 bases are TGTGCCAGCAGCTCATACACAGGGAGCTCTGAAGCTTTCTTT.

Ten or more counts support this clonotype. The gene calls are TRBV20-1 and TRBJ1-6; 7 nucleotides line up with TRBD1. The CDR3 extends over 15 amino acids. Germline CDR1 is DFQATT and CDR2 is SNEGSKA (reference sequence). With 0 bases clipped from V and 7 bases from J, the junction kept 6 bases outside the gene matches. Here the CDR3 DNA reads TGCAGTGCTAGAGACAAGACAGGGTTCAATTCACCCCTCCACTTT. Its protein product is CSARDKTGFNSPLHF.

This clonotype has only a few counts. Mismatch with germline at one junction end may stem from a read error. The chain combines TRBV20-1 with TRBJ2-7; D possibly uses TRBD1 or TRBD2 (5 bases each). The V gene's germline CDR1 is DFQATT and CDR2 SNEGSKA (reference sequence). This CDR3 is 16 amino acids long. The CDR3 sequence is CCASGTIAPYSYEQYF. CDR3 nucleotide sequence: TGCTGTGCTTCGGGGACCATAGCCCCTTACTCCTACGAGCAGTACTTC.

In this sample, this clonotype turned up many times. The J gene is TRBJ2-3, the V gene TRBV27; no clear D gene. The CDR3 sequence is 15 residues long. Germline assignment: CDR1 MNHEY and CDR2 SMNVEV (reference sequence). V was clipped by 1 base and J by 0 bases, with 8 bases between them. The CDR3 coding sequence is TGTGCCAGCAGTTTATACGGTGTTAGCACAGATACGCAGTATTTT. It specifies CASSLYGVSTDTQYF.

This clonotype was observed a few times. The chain has TRBV7-9 and TRBJ2-5; tentative D call: TRBD2 (5 bases). Trimming left V 1 base short and J 7 bases short, with 10 bases between. Germline loops: CDR1 SEHNR, CDR2 FQNEAQ (reference sequence). The CDR3 contains 13 residues. The CDR3 DNA reads TGTGCCAGCAGCTTAGAATCGGGGTTGACCCAGTACTTC. It codes for CASSLESGLTQYF. The full variable domain, with the rest looked up from reference TRBV7-9 and TRBJ2-5, is DTGVSQNPRHKITKRGQNVTFRCDPISEHNRLYWYRQTLGQGPEFLTYFQNEAQLEKSRLLSDRFSAERPKGSFSTLEIQRTEQGDSAMYLCASSLESGLTQYFGPGTRLLVL.

This chain connects TRBV7-3 to TRBJ2-5; D is possibly TRBD1 (6 bases). Germline CDR1 SGHTA, CDR2 FQGTGA. The CDR3 totals 14 residues. The V end lost 5 bases, the J end lost 7 bases, and 17 bases lay between the germline ends. In DNA form, the CDR3 reads TGTGCCAGCAGCCCAGGGGTGGGGGTTTGGACCCAGTACTTC. It yields the protein CASSPGVGVWTQYF.

V usage is TRBV4-1 and J usage is TRBJ2-7; the D call may be TRBD1 or TRBD2 (7 bases each). Trimming took 4 bases from V and 0 from J, leaving 16 bases between them. Germline CDR1 and CDR2: MGHRA and YSYEKL. This CDR3 region has 16 residues. The CDR3 coding sequence is TGCGCCAGCAGCCGGGACAGAGCGGGAAACTCCTACGAGCAGTACTTC. Translated, it gives CASSRDRAGNSYEQYF.

This clonotype has at least ten counts. This rearrangement joins TRBV2 to TRBJ2-2; D remains unclear. V lost 4 bases to trimming and J lost 6 bases, with 12 bases between them. The germline gives CDR1 SNHLY, CDR2 FYNNEI. This CDR3 has 14 residues. The CDR3, as DNA: TGTGCCAGCAGTGTAATACGGGTATCCGGGGAGCTGTTTTTT. Residues: CASSVIRVSGELFF. Variable domain in full (rest from reference TRBV2 and TRBJ2-2): EPEVTQTPSHQVTQMGQEVILRCVPISNHLYFYWYRQILGQKVEFLVSFYNNEISEKSEIFDDQFSVERPDGSNFTLKIRSTKLEDSAMYFCASSVIRVSGELFFGEGSRLTVL.

A few counts support this clonotype. J is TRBJ2-2 and V is TRBV7-9, with 7 bases lining up with TRBD1. The germline V gene encodes CDR1 SEHNR and CDR2 FQNEAQ (reference sequence). The V and J ends lost 8 bases and 3 bases, in that order; junction bases with no gene match: 6. CDR3 length: 14 amino acids. For the CDR3, the DNA is TGTGCCAGCGGGCAGGGGGAATACACCGGGGAGCTGTTTTTT. This gives the protein CASGQGEYTGELFF. Using reference TRBV7-9 and TRBJ2-2 for the parts outside the CDR3, the full variable domain is DTGVSQNPRHKITKRGQNVTFRCDPISEHNRLYWYRQTLGQGPEFLTYFQNEAQLEKSRLLSDRFSAERPKGSFSTLEIQRTEQGDSAMYLCASGQGEYTGELFFGEGSRLTVL.

To note about this clonotype: It may be a read error: a sequence one base away is much more abundant. The chain combines TRBV7-2 with TRBJ1-4, with D hard to call. Germline loops: CDR1 SGHTA, CDR2 FQGNSA. The CDR3 has 12 amino acids. The DNA of the CDR3 is TGTGCCGGCAGCTTAGGGCCGACGCCACTTCACTTT. Translation: CAGSLGPTPLHF.

This clonotype has at least ten counts. The rearrangement links TRBV7-2 to TRBJ1-2; tentative D call: TRBD1 (5 bases). The CDR3 has 14 residues. The germline V gene has CDR1 SGHTA and CDR2 FQGNSA. V was clipped by 2 bases and J by 4 bases, with 11 bases between them. CDR3 sequence: CASSLRGDPYGYTF. The CDR3 DNA follows: TGTGCCAGCAGCTTAAGAGGGGACCCCTATGGCTACACCTTC.

This clonotype was seen ten or more times. The chain has TRBV6-5 and TRBJ1-1; 8 bases map to TRBD1. The junction had 10 bases not matched to a gene; V was cut back by 1 base and J by 6 bases. CDR1 is MNHEY and CDR2 is SVGAGI in the germline V gene. The CDR3 has 16 amino acids. The CDR3 DNA follows: TGTGCCAGCAGTTACTGGGGAATGTACAGGGGGGCTGAAGCTTTCTTT. It encodes CASSYWGMYRGAEAFF.

This clonotype was recorded at least ten times. The chain combines TRBV29-1 with TRBJ2-7; 11 bases match TRBD1. J lost 12 bases, V lost 7 bases, and 11 bases had no gene match. Looked up from germline, CDR1 is SQVTM and CDR2 is ANQGSEA. The CDR3 covers 12 residues. The CDR3 spells CSAQGQGGFLYF. The CDR3 DNA sequence: TGCAGCGCCCAGGGACAGGGGGGATTCCTGTACTTC.

This clonotype was detected only a few times. The CDR3: CASSQDARDYGYTF. For the CDR3, the DNA is TGCGCCAGCAGCCAAGACGCCAGGGACTATGGCTACACCTTC. The rearrangement links TRBV4-3 to TRBJ1-2; tentative D call: TRBD1 (5 bases). The CDR3 is 14 residues long. The germline gives CDR1 LGHNA, CDR2 YSLEER. Trimming cost V 0 bases and J 3 bases, with 8 bases left between them.

This clonotype occurred many times. This rearrangement joins TRBV6-5 to TRBJ2-3; perhaps TRBD2 as D (6 bases). V lost 4 bases and J lost 5, with 16 bases in between. In germline, CDR1 is MNHEY, CDR2 SVGAGI. The CDR3 sequence is 15 residues long. The CDR3 is CASSSARLELDTQYF. CDR3 nucleotides: TGTGCCAGCAGTTCGGCGAGACTAGAGCTAGATACGCAGTATTTT.

Ten or more counts support this clonotype. This chain links TRBV10-3 with TRBJ1-3; a weak D match, TRBD1 (6 bases). Germline CDR1 ENHRY, CDR2 SYGVKD. CDR3 length equals 17 residues. V shed 9 bases and J shed 2 bases, with 23 bases lying between them. CDR3 residues: CAILEKKRGYAGNTIYF. The CDR3 nucleotides read TGTGCCATTTTAGAGAAGAAGAGGGGGTATGCTGGAAACACCATATATTTT.

In this sample, this clonotype turned up a few times. This chain uses TRBV12-3 or TRBV12-4 with TRBJ2-7; TRBD1 agrees at 9 bases. With V trimmed by 11 bases and J by 6 bases, 17 bases remained unmatched. The CDR3 spans 15 residues. The CDR3 spells CAGLFEGQGRGEQYF. The CDR3, as DNA: TGTGCCGGATTATTTGAGGGACAGGGCCGGGGCGAGCAGTACTTC.

This clonotype was seen ten or more times. The rearrangement joins TRBV12-3 or TRBV12-4 to TRBJ2-1; tentatively, D is TRBD1 (5 bases). V dropped 0 bases and J dropped 7 bases, with 13 bases sitting between them. The CDR3 loop spans 15 amino acids. The CDR3 sequence: CASSLAGQNGNEQFF. CDR3 DNA sequence: TGTGCCAGCAGTTTAGCGGGGCAGAACGGAAATGAGCAGTTCTTC.

In this sample, this clonotype turned up many times. CDR3 region: CASSLGPSAVSPLHF. The CDR3 DNA reads TGTGCCAGCAGCCTGGGACCGTCCGCGGTTTCGCCCCTCCACTTT. This chain uses TRBV9 with TRBJ1-6; TRBD1 is a possible D gene (5 bases). Trimming pared 4 bases from V and 13 bases from J, leaving 21 bases between. This CDR3 is 15 amino acids long. Germline values: CDR1 SGDLS, CDR2 YYNGEE.

The chain is built from TRBV4-1 and TRBJ2-7, with 10 bases aligning to TRBD1. The CDR3 runs to 16 residues. The trim removed 4 bases at V and 2 bases at J, leaving 8 bases unmatched. The germline CDR1 and CDR2 sequences are MGHRA and YSYEKL. In DNA, the CDR3 is TGCGCCAGCAGCCCCGACCCCGGGACAGGGGCCTACGAGCAGTACTTC. Its translation: CASSPDPGTGAYEQYF.